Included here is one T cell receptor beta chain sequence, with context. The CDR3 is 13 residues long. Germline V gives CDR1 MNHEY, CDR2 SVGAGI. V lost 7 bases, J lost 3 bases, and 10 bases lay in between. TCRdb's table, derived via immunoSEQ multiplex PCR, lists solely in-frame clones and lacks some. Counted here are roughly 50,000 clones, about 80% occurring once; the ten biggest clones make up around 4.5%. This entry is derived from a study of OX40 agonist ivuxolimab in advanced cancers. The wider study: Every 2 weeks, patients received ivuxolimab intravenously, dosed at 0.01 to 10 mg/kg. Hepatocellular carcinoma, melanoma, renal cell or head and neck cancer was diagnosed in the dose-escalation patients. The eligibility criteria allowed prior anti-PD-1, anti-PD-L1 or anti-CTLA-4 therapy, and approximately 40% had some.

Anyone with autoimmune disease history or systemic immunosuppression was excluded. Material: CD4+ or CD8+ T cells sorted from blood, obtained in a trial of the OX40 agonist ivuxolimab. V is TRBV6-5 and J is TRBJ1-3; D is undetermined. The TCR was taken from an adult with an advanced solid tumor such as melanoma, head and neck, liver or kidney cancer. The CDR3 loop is CASTQDFGNTIYF. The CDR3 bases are TGTGCCAGCACCCAGGACTTTGGAAACACCATATATTTT.